This TCR beta chain is drawn from a study of blood T cell repertoires in COVID-19. The V gene end was trimmed by 4 bases and the J gene end by 7 bases; junction bases not matched to a gene: 6. The CDR3 consists of 15 residues. Germline lookup yields CDR1 MNHEY and CDR2 SMNVEV (reference sequence). In the original analysis: The authors estimated nucleated cell counts from reference gene primer amplification. Measured with immunoSEQ multiplex PCR; TCRdb has only the in-frame clones, and not every one. V and J calls and clone size are copied from that table; D and trimming were computed from the DNA. This table has more than 90,000 clones, less than 85% appearing once. This clone was counted only a few times.

Sequencing was performed on peripheral blood. The chain is built from TRBV27 and TRBJ1-5, with 11 bases lining up with TRBD1. This receptor was obtained from a man aged 50 to 59 with acute or convalescent COVID-19. The CDR3: CASSSDRGRDQPQHF. The CDR3 bases are TGTGCCAGCAGTTCGGACAGGGGGCGAGACCAGCCCCAGCATTTT.